This TCR beta chain was identified in a study of cytomegalovirus exposure and HLA in healthy donors. Overall study context: Genotyping of roughly 400 donors showed that about 79% belonged to the Caucasian-associated ancestry cluster.

Notes on this clone: Its antigen is currently unknown.

Vbeta (60) and Jbeta (13) primers were used in the PCR. Original analysis: Roughly 11 million shared chains were among the approximately 80 million unique TCR beta chains that a later analysis counted. This table comes from immunoSEQ multiplex PCR, and its TCRdb copy is limited to in-frame clones, with some not included. V, J and clone size are taken as reported in that table, and D and trimming were inferred from the DNA itself. The data show 84,000 or so clones, with approximately 80% seen just once and about 3.8% held by the top ten. General study results and limits: There was a cluster of highly shared sequence variants that was likely a sequencing artifact. The only immune exposure information that was available was CMV serostatus.

Germline V gene lookup returns CDR1 SEHNR and CDR2 FQNEAQ (reference sequence). V was shortened by 2 bases and J by 1 base, with 10 bases between the two germline ends. The CDR3 extends over 15 amino acids. The J gene is TRBJ2-3, the V gene TRBV7-9; D is unclear. Sequenced material: PBMCs. The clonotype comes from a man aged 25 to 40 in good health and CMV-seronegative. CDR3 loop: CASSLFTSGTDTQYF. In DNA form, the CDR3 reads TGTGCCAGCAGCTTATTTACTTCGGGCACAGATACGCAGTATTTT.